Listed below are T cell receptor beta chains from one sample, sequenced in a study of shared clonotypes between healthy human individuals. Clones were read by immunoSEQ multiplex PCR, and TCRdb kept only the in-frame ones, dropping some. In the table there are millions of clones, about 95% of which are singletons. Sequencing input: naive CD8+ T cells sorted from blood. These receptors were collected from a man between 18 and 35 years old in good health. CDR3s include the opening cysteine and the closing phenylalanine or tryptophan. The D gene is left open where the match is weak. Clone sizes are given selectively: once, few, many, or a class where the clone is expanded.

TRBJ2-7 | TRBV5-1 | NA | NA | CASSWNAGYEQYF | TGCGCCAGCAGCTGGAATGCTGGCTACGAGCAGTACTTC
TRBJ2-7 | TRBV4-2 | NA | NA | CASSQESGRGSEQYF | TGTGCCAGCAGCCAAGAATCGGGACGGGGGAGCGAGCAGTACTTC
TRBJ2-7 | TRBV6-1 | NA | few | CASTRRYEQYF | TGTGCCAGCACCCGGCGATACGAGCAGTACTTC
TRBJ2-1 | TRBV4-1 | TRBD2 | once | CASSLPLAGSSYNEQFF | TGCGCCAGCAGCCTCCCGTTAGCGGGGAGCTCCTACAATGAGCAGTTCTTC
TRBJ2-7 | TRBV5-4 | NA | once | CASSLEVAYEQYF | TGTGCCAGCAGCTTGGAAGTAGCTTACGAGCAGTACTTC
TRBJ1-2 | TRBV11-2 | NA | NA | CASSLVDGYTF | TGTGCCAGCAGCTTAGTTGATGGCTACACCTTC
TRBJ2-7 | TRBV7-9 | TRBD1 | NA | CASSLAGTGPYEQYF | TGTGCCAGCAGCTTAGCTGGGACAGGGCCCTACGAGCAGTACTTC
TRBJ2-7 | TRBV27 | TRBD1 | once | CASSLGPGTGDPYEQYF | TGTGCCAGCAGTTTAGGGCCCGGGACAGGGGACCCCTACGAGCAGTACTTC
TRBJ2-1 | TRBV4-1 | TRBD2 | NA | CASSQGTLAYNEQFF | TGCGCCAGCAGCCAAGGAACACTAGCGTACAATGAGCAGTTCTTC
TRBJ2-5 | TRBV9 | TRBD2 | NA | CASSASGGGETQYF | TGTGCCAGCAGCGCCAGCGGGGGAGGAGAGACCCAGTACTTC
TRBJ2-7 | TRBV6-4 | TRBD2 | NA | CASSDPNTSGSSVGEQYF | TGTGCCAGCAGTGACCCCAATACTAGCGGGTCGTCAGTGGGCGAGCAGTACTTC
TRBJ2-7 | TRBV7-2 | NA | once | CASSLETSYEQYF | TGTGCCAGCAGCTTAGAGACCTCCTACGAGCAGTACTTC
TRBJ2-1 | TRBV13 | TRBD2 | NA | CASSPQLREGSYNEQFF | TGTGCCAGCAGCCCCCAGCTGAGGGAGGGGTCCTACAATGAGCAGTTCTTC
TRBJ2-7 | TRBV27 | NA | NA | CASSPDGPQEEQYF | TGTGCCAGCAGTCCCGACGGACCCCAGGAGGAGCAGTACTTC
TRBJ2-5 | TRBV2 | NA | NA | CASSEVDETQYF | TGTGCCAGCAGTGAAGTAGATGAGACCCAGTACTTC
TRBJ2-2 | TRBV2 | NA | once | CASSEADGDGELFF | TGTGCCAGCAGTGAAGCCGACGGTGACGGGGAGCTGTTTTTT
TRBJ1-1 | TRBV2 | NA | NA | CASSEGIGRTEAFF | TGTGCCAGCAGTGAGGGAATAGGGCGCACTGAAGCTTTCTTT
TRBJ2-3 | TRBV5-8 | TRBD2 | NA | CASSLGSGGTTSTDTQYF | TGTGCCAGCAGCTTAGGTAGCGGGGGAACTACTAGCACAGATACGCAGTATTTT
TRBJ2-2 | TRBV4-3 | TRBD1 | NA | CASSLPTGTGGTGELFF | TGCGCCAGCAGCCTCCCCACCGGGACAGGGGGTACCGGGGAGCTGTTTTTT
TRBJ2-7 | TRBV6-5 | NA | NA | CASTSGNSSYEQYF | TGTGCCAGCACTTCAGGGAACAGCTCCTACGAGCAGTACTTC
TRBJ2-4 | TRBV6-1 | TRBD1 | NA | CASSEYIPGTGKHIQYF | TGTGCCAGCAGTGAATATATTCCCGGGACAGGGAAACACATTCAGTACTTC
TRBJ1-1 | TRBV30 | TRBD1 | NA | CAWSPGQEYTEAFF | TGTGCCTGGAGTCCGGGACAGGAGTACACTGAAGCTTTCTTT
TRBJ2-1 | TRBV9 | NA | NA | CASSAHRTASYNEQFF | TGTGCCAGCAGCGCCCATAGGACAGCCTCCTACAATGAGCAGTTCTTC
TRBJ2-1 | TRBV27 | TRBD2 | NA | CASSASSGGTYNEQFF | TGTGCCAGCAGTGCCTCTAGCGGGGGAACCTACAATGAGCAGTTCTTC
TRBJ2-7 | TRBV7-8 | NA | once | CASSSGIYSYEQYF | TGTGCCAGCAGTTCCGGGATTTACTCCTACGAGCAGTACTTC
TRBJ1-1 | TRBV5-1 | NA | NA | CASSLDLTEMNTEAFF | TGCGCCAGCAGCTTGGACTTGACGGAGATGAACACTGAAGCTTTCTTT
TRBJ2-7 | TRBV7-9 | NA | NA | CASSLGGRVSEQYF | TGTGCCAGCAGCTTAGGTGGTAGGGTTAGCGAGCAGTACTTC
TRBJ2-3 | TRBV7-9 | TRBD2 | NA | CASSPASGSGGTDTQYF | TGTGCCAGCAGCCCGGCTAGCGGGAGTGGTGGCACAGATACGCAGTATTTT
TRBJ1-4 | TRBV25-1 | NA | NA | CASSDIRTSPTNEKLFF | TGTGCCAGCAGTGACATAAGGACCTCGCCAACTAATGAAAAACTGTTTTTT
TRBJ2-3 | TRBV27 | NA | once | CASSYLSVGAGSTDTQYF | TGTGCCAGCAGTTATCTGTCGGTCGGCGCAGGCAGCACAGATACGCAGTATTTT
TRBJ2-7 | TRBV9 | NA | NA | CASSADSTPYEQYF | TGTGCCAGCAGCGCGGACAGTACTCCCTACGAGCAGTACTTC
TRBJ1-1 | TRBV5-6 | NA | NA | CASSRTGNTEAFF | TGTGCCAGCAGCCGGACGGGGAACACTGAAGCTTTCTTT
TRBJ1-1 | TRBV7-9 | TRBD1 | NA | CASSWTGPATEAFF | TGTGCCAGCAGCTGGACAGGGCCGGCCACTGAAGCTTTCTTT
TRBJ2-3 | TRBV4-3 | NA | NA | CASSQDPLETDTQYF | TGCGCCAGCAGCCAAGATCCCTTGGAGACAGATACGCAGTATTTT
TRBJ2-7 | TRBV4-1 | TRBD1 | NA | CASSHRGLGSYEQYF | TGCGCCAGCAGCCACAGGGGGCTAGGCTCCTACGAGCAGTACTTC
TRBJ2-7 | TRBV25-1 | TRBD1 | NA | CASSEAGGDGEQYF | TGTGCCAGCAGTGAAGCAGGGGGCGACGGCGAGCAGTACTTC
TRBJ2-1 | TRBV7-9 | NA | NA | CASSPALGGGNEQFF | TGTGCCAGCAGCCCCGCCCTGGGAGGGGGCAATGAGCAGTTCTTC
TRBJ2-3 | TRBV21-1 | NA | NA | CASSKGWLPCTDTQYF | TGTGCCAGCAGCAAAGGGTGGCTTCCCTGCACAGATACGCAGTATTTT
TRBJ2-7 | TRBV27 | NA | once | CASSLSETFTYEQYF | TGTGCCAGCAGTTTATCCGAGACTTTTACCTACGAGCAGTACTTC
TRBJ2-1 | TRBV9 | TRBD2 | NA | CASRPGLAGPYNEQFF | TGTGCCAGCAGGCCTGGACTAGCGGGTCCCTACAATGAGCAGTTCTTC